This T cell receptor beta chain derives from a study of Ad26.COV2.S vaccination and SARS-CoV-2 variants. Treatment indicated: around 19 received Ad26.COV2.S at low or high dose, single or two shots; roughly 5 received placebo; per-sample allocation not given. Sampling occurred on day 63 after the first vaccine or placebo injection. This clone was recorded only once. Germline V gives CDR1 KGHSH, CDR2 LQKENI. CDR3 length equals 15 residues. V lost 0 bases and J lost 8, with 16 bases in between. Produced via immunoSEQ multiplex PCR; TCRdb's table is partial and in-frame only. The data show 350,000 to 450,000 clones, roughly 85% seen once.

This TCR came from a person aged 18-65 years who received the Ad26.COV2.S COVID-19 vaccine or a placebo. This chain links TRBV18 with TRBJ1-2; a weak D match, TRBD1 (5 bases). Specimen: peripheral blood, collected in a trial of Ad26.COV2.S vaccine versus placebo. The chain's CDR3 is CASSPPLTGRRGYTF. CDR3 coding DNA: TGTGCCAGCTCACCACCCCTAACAGGCCGGCGGGGCTACACCTTC.